The source of this TCR beta chain is a study of blood T cell repertoires in COVID-19. Using immunoSEQ multiplex PCR, the repertoire was profiled, and TCRdb retains in-frame clones only, with some absent. The repertoire holds 98,000 or so clones, with 70% to 85% as singletons. The CDR3 length is 15 residues. Germline loops: CDR1 MNHEY, CDR2 SMNVEV (reference sequence). After removal of 5 bases from V and 2 bases from J, the junction contained 6 bases not matched to a gene. Sequenced material: peripheral blood. This TCR derives from a woman between 40 and 50 years old with acute or convalescent COVID-19. The chain combines TRBV27 with TRBJ2-1; 7 bases are a match to TRBD2. CDR3 in amino acids: CASSQLTSTYNEQFF. CDR3 DNA sequence: TGTGCCAGCAGTCAACTGACTAGCACCTACAATGAGCAGTTCTTC.